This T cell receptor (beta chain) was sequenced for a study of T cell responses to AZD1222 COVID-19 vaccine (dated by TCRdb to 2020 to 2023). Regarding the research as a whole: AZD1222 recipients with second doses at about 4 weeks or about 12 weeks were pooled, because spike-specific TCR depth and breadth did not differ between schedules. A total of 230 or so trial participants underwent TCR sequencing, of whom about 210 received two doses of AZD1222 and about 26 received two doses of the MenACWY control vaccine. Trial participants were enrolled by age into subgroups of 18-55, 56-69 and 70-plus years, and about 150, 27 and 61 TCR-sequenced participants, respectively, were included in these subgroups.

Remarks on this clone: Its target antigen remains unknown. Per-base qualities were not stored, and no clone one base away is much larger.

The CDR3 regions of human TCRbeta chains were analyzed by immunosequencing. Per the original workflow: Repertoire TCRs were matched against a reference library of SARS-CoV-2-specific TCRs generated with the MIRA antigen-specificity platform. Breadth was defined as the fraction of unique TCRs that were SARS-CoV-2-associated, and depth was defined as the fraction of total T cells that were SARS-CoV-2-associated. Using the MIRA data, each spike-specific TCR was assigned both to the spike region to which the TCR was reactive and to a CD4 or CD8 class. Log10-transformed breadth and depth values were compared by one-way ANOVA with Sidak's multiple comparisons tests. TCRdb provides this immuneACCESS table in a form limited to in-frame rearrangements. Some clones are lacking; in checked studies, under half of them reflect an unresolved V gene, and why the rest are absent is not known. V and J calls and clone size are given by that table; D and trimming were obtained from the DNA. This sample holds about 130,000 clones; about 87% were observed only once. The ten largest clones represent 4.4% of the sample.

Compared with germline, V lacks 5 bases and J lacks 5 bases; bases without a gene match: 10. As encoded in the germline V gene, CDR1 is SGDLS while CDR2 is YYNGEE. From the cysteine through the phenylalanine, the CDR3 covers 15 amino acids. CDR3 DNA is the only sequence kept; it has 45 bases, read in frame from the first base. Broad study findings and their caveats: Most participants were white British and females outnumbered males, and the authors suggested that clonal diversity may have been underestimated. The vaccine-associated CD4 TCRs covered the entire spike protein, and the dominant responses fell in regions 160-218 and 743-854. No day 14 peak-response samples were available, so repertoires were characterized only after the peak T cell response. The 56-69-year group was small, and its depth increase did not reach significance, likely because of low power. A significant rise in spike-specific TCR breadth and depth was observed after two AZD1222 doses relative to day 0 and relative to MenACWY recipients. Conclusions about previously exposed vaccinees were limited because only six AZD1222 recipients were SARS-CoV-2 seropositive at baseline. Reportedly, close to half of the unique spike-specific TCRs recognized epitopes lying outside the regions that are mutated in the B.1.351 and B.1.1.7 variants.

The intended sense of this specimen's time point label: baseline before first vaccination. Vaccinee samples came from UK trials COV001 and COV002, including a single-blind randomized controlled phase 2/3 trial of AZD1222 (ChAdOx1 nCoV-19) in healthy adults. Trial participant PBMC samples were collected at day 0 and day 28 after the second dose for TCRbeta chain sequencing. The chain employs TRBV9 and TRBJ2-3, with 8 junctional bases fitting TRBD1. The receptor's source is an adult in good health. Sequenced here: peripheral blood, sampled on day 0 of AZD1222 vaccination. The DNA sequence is TGTGCCAGCAGACCAGACCAGGGGGCGGGAGATACGCAGTATTTT. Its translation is CASRPDQGAGDTQYF.